The 6 T cell receptor beta chains below were found in one sample sequenced in a study of technical replicates of blood from a handful of donors. Profiled with immunoSEQ multiplex PCR; TCRdb holds only in-frame clones, not every one. There are about 69,000 clones in the sample; approximately 89% occur only once, and approximately 5% lies in the top ten. Sequenced input: PBMCs. All receptors come from a human donor in good health. Some clones in this sample may be carry-over from other donors' samples.

The chain carries TRBV11-3 and TRBJ2-2; the match to TRBD2 covers 12 bases. CDR3 length: 16 amino acids. CDR1 SGHNT and CDR2 YENEEA come from the germline V gene. J was trimmed by 6 bases and V by 5 bases; bases with no gene match: 7. As DNA, the CDR3 is TGTGCCAGCAGCCCGACTAGCGGGAGCGTCGCCGGGGAGCTGTTTTTT. It specifies CASSPTSGSVAGELFF.

The J gene is TRBJ2-3, the V gene TRBV2, with 9 positions matching TRBD2. V was clipped by 3 bases and J by 6 bases; unmatched bases: 10. CDR3 length: 16 residues. Germline lookup yields CDR1 SNHLY and CDR2 FYNNEI. In DNA form, the CDR3 reads TGTGCCAGCAGTGAGATTAGCGGGGGATCGTGGGATACGCAGTATTTT. Its translation is CASSEISGGSWDTQYF. Complete variable domain (other parts from reference TRBV2 and TRBJ2-3): EPEVTQTPSHQVTQMGQEVILRCVPISNHLYFYWYRQILGQKVEFLVSFYNNEISEKSEIFDDQFSVERPDGSNFTLKIRSTKLEDSAMYFCASSEISGGSWDTQYFGPGTRLTVL.

The rearrangement joins TRBV9 to TRBJ2-5, with 7 positions matching TRBD2. Germline V gene lookup returns CDR1 SGDLS and CDR2 YYNGEE. Unmatched junction bases numbered 7, after V lost 3 bases and J lost 5 bases. The CDR3 totals 14 residues. DNA of the CDR3: TGTGCCAGCAGCGGGGGGGGGACGTGGGAGACCCAGTACTTC. Protein sequence: CASSGGGTWETQYF.

The rearrangement uses TRBV7-9 and TRBJ1-2; 8 nucleotides agree with TRBD1. With 5 bases clipped from V and 6 bases from J, the junction kept 17 bases outside the gene matches. The germline gives CDR1 SEHNR, CDR2 FQNEAQ (reference sequence). This CDR3 comprises 17 residues. As DNA, the CDR3 is TGTGCCAGCAGCCCCCACCGCGGACAGGGCTTCTTGAATGGCTACACCTTC. It is translated as CASSPHRGQGFLNGYTF.

DNA for the CDR3: TGTGCCAGCTCCCAAAGACAGGGATATTTCTATGGCTACACCTTC. This gives the protein CASSQRQGYFYGYTF. This chain connects TRBV18 to TRBJ1-2, with 7 bases fitting TRBD1. After removal of 6 bases from V and 4 bases from J, the junction contained 11 bases not matched to a gene. This CDR3 region has 15 residues. Germline CDR1 and CDR2: KGHSH and LQKENI.

The V and J genes are TRBV5-4 and TRBJ2-2; possibly TRBD2 for D (7 bases). Germline loops: CDR1 SGHNT, CDR2 YYREEE (reference sequence). CDR3 length: 14 residues. The germline V and J ends were trimmed by 5 bases and 7 bases, with 15 bases remaining between them. The CDR3 nucleotides read TGTGCCAGCAGTGTCCGGGGGGCTGGCGGGGAGCTGTTTTTT. The encoded protein is CASSVRGAGGELFF.